The TCR beta chain under discussion was sequenced for a study of early stage breast cancer tumors. Study-wide findings and caveats: In about 85% of the 16 patients, blood comparison separated tumor from normal breast.

The CDR3 is 14 residues long. V was trimmed by 0 bases and J by 0 bases, leaving 3 bases between them. CDR1 and CDR2 (germline): MNHNY, SVGAGI (reference sequence). Here immunoSEQ multiplex PCR was the method, and the copy in TCRdb shows in-frame clones only, minus some. The table has 60,000 to 75,000 clones, approximately 80% seen once. The sample holds a few counts of this clone. Its antigen is unidentified. The TCR was taken from a person aged 40 to 50 with breast cancer. Sequenced material: blood. The rearrangement links TRBV6-6 to TRBJ1-5; no firm D call. CDR3 region: CASSYSSSNQPQHF. In DNA form, the CDR3 reads TGTGCCAGCAGTTACTCGAGTAGCAATCAGCCCCAGCATTTT.